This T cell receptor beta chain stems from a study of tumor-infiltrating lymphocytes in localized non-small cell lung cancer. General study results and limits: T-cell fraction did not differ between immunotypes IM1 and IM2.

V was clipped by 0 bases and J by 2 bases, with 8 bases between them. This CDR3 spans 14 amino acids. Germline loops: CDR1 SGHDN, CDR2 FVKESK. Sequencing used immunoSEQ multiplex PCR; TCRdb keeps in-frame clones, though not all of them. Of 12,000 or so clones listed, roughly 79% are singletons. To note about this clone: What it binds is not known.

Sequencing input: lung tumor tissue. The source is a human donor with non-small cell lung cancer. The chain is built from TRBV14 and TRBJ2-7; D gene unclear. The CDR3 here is CASSQEPSPYEQYF. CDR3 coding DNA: TGTGCCAGCAGCCAAGAACCAAGCCCCTACGAGCAGTACTTC.